This T cell receptor (beta chain) originates from a study of TIL therapy for anti-PD-1-resistant metastatic lung cancer. This clone has only a few counts. The germline V and J ends were trimmed by 6 bases and 5 bases, with 14 bases remaining between them. Germline V gene data show CDR1 as LNHDA and CDR2 as SQIVND (reference sequence). The CDR3 totals 15 residues. Time point: pre-treatment sample, taken before nivolumab and TIL therapy. This was the immunoSEQ v3 assay. The assay was immunoSEQ multiplex PCR, and TCRdb's table has in-frame clones only and misses some. This table has just over 20,000 clones, roughly 79% appearing once.

The sample was blood, taken at baseline. The chain is built from TRBV19 and TRBJ1-6; D might be TRBD1 (6 bases). The source is a person aged 25-85 years with non-small cell lung cancer. CDR3: CASSYGTIDNSPLHF. The CDR3 nucleotides are TGTGCCAGTAGCTACGGGACAATCGATAATTCACCCCTCCACTTT.